Below are 21 T cell receptor beta chains sequenced from a single sample in a study of T cells after yellow fever vaccination. TCRdb processed the 5' RACE reads anew with MiXCR; each CDR3 protein has one entry. The table shows 340,000 or so distinct CDR3 sequences, with 9.5% to 15% occurring only once. The sample in question was CD4+ T cells sorted from PBMCs, obtained 15 days after the yellow fever booster vaccination. These TCRs come from a man between 18 and 35 years old who received the YFV17D yellow fever vaccine.

V usage is TRBV20-1 and J usage is TRBJ2-7; tentative D call: TRBD2 (7 bases). Trimming shortened V by 5 bases and J by 8 bases, and 25 bases separated the two germline ends. Per the germline V gene, CDR1 is DFQATT and CDR2 is SNEGSKA (reference sequence). The CDR3 extends over 15 amino acids. CDR3 in DNA: TGCAGTGCTCTACAGACCGGGGGGCCCCTCGGGCAGCAGTACGTC. This gives the protein CSALQTGGPLGQQYV.

The chain uses TRBV7-2 and TRBJ1-6, with 7 bases matching TRBD1. V trimming: 5 bases; J trimming: 4 bases; junction bases outside the gene matches: 8. This CDR3 spans 16 amino acids. Germline V gene data show CDR1 as SGHTA and CDR2 as FQGNSA. The CDR3 nucleotides are TGTGCCAGCAGCGAGGGACAGCTCTCGTATAATTCACCCCTCCACTTT. Its protein is CASSEGQLSYNSPLHF.

This clonotype came up a few times. The DNA for the CDR3 is TGTGCCAGTAGTATGGACGGAAAGGGCTCCTACAATGAGCAGTTCTTC. Translated, it gives CASSMDGKGSYNEQFF. The rearrangement joins TRBV19 to TRBJ2-1; D is ambiguous. This CDR3 comprises 16 residues. The germline CDR1 and CDR2 sequences are LNHDA and SQIVND (reference sequence). V lost 3 bases and J 0 bases, leaving 12 bases between the germline ends.

This rearrangement joins TRBV7-9 to TRBJ2-3, with D perhaps given as TRBD1 or TRBD2 (6 bases each). The CDR3 runs to 14 residues. Germline V gene lookup returns CDR1 SEHNR and CDR2 FQNEAQ (reference sequence). Trimming took 10 bases from V and 3 from J, leaving 17 bases between them. The CDR3 DNA sequence: TGTGCCACCCTCCAAAGGGGGGTGACAGATACGCAGTATTTT. The encoded protein is CATLQRGVTDTQYF.

V and J are TRBV5-6 and TRBJ2-3, with D tentatively TRBD1 (5 bases). The CDR3 loop spans 14 amino acids. The V gene lost 0 bases and the J gene lost 4 bases, with 9 bases spanning the gap. Germline V gene data show CDR1 as SGHDT and CDR2 as YYEEEE. CDR3 bases: TGTGCCAGCAGCTTGGGACAGCCGGCAGATACGCAGTATTTT. Translated, it gives CASSLGQPADTQYF.

The CDR3 bases are TGTGCCAGCAGCTCCGGACCGGGCTACGAGCAGTACTTC. Translating gives CASSSGPGYEQYF. The J gene is TRBJ2-7, the V gene TRBV7-2; D is ambiguous. The CDR3 extends over 13 amino acids. Germline values: CDR1 SGHTA, CDR2 FQGNSA. Trimming stripped 4 bases from V and 3 bases from J, with 10 bases between.

The chain joins TRBV21-1 to TRBJ2-5; the table names TRBD2, a call not compared with the DNA. TRBV21-1 corresponds to a pseudogene. The CDR3 sequence is 15 residues long. The CDR3 reads CASRDPELAQETQYF. The CDR3 DNA follows: TGTGCCAGCAGGGACCCAGAGCTAGCGCAGGAGACCCAGTACTTC.

The V and J genes are TRBV6-5 and TRBJ1-2; TRBD1 agrees at 10 bases. This CDR3 has 14 residues. J lost 7 bases, V lost 1 base, and 3 bases had no gene match. Germline V gene sequence: CDR1 MNHEY, CDR2 SVGAGI. The CDR3, as DNA: TGTGCCAGCAGTTACTTAAGACAGGGGGCTGGCTACACCTTC. Amino acids: CASSYLRQGAGYTF.

This clonotype was seen ten or more times. The chain uses TRBV3-1 and TRBJ1-4, with D tentatively TRBD1 (6 bases). V was trimmed by 0 bases and J by 5 bases, leaving 10 bases between them. Germline values: CDR1 LGHDT, CDR2 YNNKEL (reference sequence). The CDR3 loop spans 15 amino acids. CDR3 nucleotides: TGTGCCAGCAGCCAAGATACGGGGGCGAATGAAAAACTGTTTTTT. Residues: CASSQDTGANEKLFF. The complete variable domain, with remaining parts taken from reference TRBV3-1 and TRBJ1-4, reads DTAVSQTPKYLVTQMGNDKSIKCEQNLGHDTMYWYKQDSKKFLKIMFSYNNKELIINETVPNRFSPKSPDKAHLNLHINSLELGDSAVYFCASSQDTGANEKLFFGSGTQLSVL.

The chain carries TRBV3-1 and TRBJ2-1; D is possibly TRBD2 (5 bases). CDR1 LGHDT and CDR2 YNNKEL come from the germline V gene (reference sequence). V was cut by 3 bases and J by 15 bases, with 15 bases left in between. The CDR3 sequence is 12 residues long. CDR3 nucleotides: TGTGCCAGCAGCCAGGCAGAGACTAAACGGTTCTTC. It is translated as CASSQAETKRFF.

The chain combines TRBV5-1 with TRBJ2-7; D gene unclear. Germline CDR1 reads SGHRS; CDR2 reads YFSETQ. CDR3 length: 13 amino acids. The germline V and J ends were trimmed by 4 bases and 7 bases, with 15 bases remaining between them. CDR3 protein: CASSTSWTGEQYF. In DNA, the CDR3 is TGCGCCAGCAGCACCTCCTGGACCGGGGAGCAGTACTTC. Full variable domain (rest looked up from reference TRBV5-1 and TRBJ2-7): KAGVTQTPRYLIKTRGQQVTLSCSPISGHRSVSWYQQTPGQGLQFLFEYFSETQRNKGNFPGRFSGRQFSNSRSEMNVSTLELGDSALYLCASSTSWTGEQYFGPGTRLTVT.

This chain connects TRBV29-1 to TRBJ2-7, with D unclear. V gave up 7 bases and J gave up 5 bases, with 21 bases separating them. This CDR3 comprises 14 residues. Germline V gene sequence: CDR1 SQVTM, CDR2 ANQGSEA. The DNA of the CDR3 is TGCAGCGCCAGTGGCCCACGATGGTTCCACGAGCAGTACTTC. It encodes CSASGPRWFHEQYF.

This clonotype was recorded at least ten times. The chain is built from TRBV10-3 and TRBJ2-1; 15 nucleotides match TRBD2. Germline values: CDR1 ENHRY, CDR2 SYGVKD. V trimming: 6 bases; J trimming: 4 bases; junction bases outside the gene matches: 7. This CDR3 contains 17 residues. This CDR3 reads CAISRTSGGAGYNEQFF. The CDR3 nucleotides are TGTGCCATCAGCCGGACTAGCGGGGGGGCTGGGTACAATGAGCAGTTCTTC.

This clonotype occurred a few times. The rearrangement joins TRBV3-1 to TRBJ2-6, with 10 bases aligning to TRBD1. Unmatched junction bases numbered 1, after V lost 4 bases and J lost 4 bases. Germline loops: CDR1 LGHDT, CDR2 YNNKEL (reference sequence). This CDR3 region has 15 residues. The CDR3 loop is CASSRQGAGANVLTF. CDR3 coding DNA: TGTGCCAGCAGCCGACAGGGGGCAGGGGCCAACGTCCTGACTTTC. The variable domain in full, completed from reference TRBV3-1 and TRBJ2-6, reads DTAVSQTPKYLVTQMGNDKSIKCEQNLGHDTMYWYKQDSKKFLKIMFSYNNKELIINETVPNRFSPKSPDKAHLNLHINSLELGDSAVYFCASSRQGAGANVLTFGAGSRLTVL.

In this sample, this clonotype turned up a few times. CDR3 DNA sequence: TGTGCCAGCAGCCCCCGATGGGTGACTAGCGGGGGAACTTACAATGAGCAGTTCTTC. This sequence encodes CASSPRWVTSGGTYNEQFF. The chain couples TRBV7-2 to TRBJ2-1, with 12 bases identical to TRBD2. Germline CDR1 and CDR2: SGHTA and FQGNSA. The length of the CDR3 is 19 residues. The V gene end was trimmed by 5 bases and the J gene end by 4 bases; junction bases not matched to a gene: 15. The variable domain in full, completed from reference TRBV7-2 and TRBJ2-1, reads GAGVSQSPSNKVTEKGKDVELRCDPISGHTALYWYRQSLGQGLEFLIYFQGNSAPDKSGLPSDRFSAERTGGSVSTLTIQRTQQEDSAVYLCASSPRWVTSGGTYNEQFFGPGTRLTVL.

This clonotype was detected a few times. This CDR3 is CASSLSGQYHEQYF. The CDR3 DNA follows: TGTGCCAGCAGCTTGTCGGGACAGTATCACGAGCAGTACTTC. The chain couples TRBV5-6 to TRBJ2-7; 7 bases are a match to TRBD1. CDR3 length equals 14 residues. J lost 5 bases, V lost 1 base, and 6 bases had no gene match. Germline CDR1 reads SGHDT; CDR2 reads YYEEEE. Complete variable domain (other parts from reference TRBV5-6 and TRBJ2-7): DAGVTQSPTHLIKTRGQQVTLRCSPKSGHDTVSWYQQALGQGPQFIFQYYEEEERQRGNFPDRFSGHQFPNYSSELNVNALLLGDSALYLCASSLSGQYHEQYFGPGTRLTVT.

This clonotype was detected only a few times. This chain joins TRBV9 and TRBJ2-7; D is unclear. The CDR3 length is 13 residues. The germline gives CDR1 SGDLS, CDR2 YYNGEE. The V end lost 4 bases, the J end lost 3 bases, and 11 bases lay between the germline ends. The chain's CDR3 is CASSIGPHYEQYF. CDR3 nucleotide sequence: TGTGCCAGCAGCATCGGGCCCCACTACGAGCAGTACTTC.

The V gene is TRBV9, the J gene TRBJ2-7; TRBD2 might be the D (6 bases). V lost 0 bases to trimming and J lost 7 bases, with 11 bases between them. This CDR3 comprises 13 residues. Germline V gene data show CDR1 as SGDLS and CDR2 as YYNGEE. For the CDR3, the DNA is TGTGCCAGCAGCGTAGCCACGGCGGGGGAGCAGTACTTC. It encodes CASSVATAGEQYF.

This clonotype appeared a few times. The V and J genes are TRBV20-1 and TRBJ1-5; no clear D. Trimming stripped 0 bases from V and 4 bases from J, with 4 bases between. CDR3 length: 12 amino acids. Germline V gene sequence: CDR1 DFQATT, CDR2 SNEGSKA (reference sequence). CDR3 sequence reads: CSARESNQPQHF. The CDR3 DNA is TGCAGTGCTAGAGAATCTAATCAGCCCCAGCATTTT.

The chain couples TRBV18 to TRBJ1-5, with TRBD1 matching 10 bases. CDR1 and CDR2 (germline): KGHSH, LQKENI. Unmatched junction bases numbered 10, after V lost 5 bases and J lost 3 bases. The CDR3 is 17 amino acids. CDR3 sequence reads: CASSATGTGAINQPQHF. The CDR3 bases are TGTGCCAGCTCAGCTACGGGGACAGGGGCCATCAATCAGCCCCAGCATTTT.

This clonotype came up once. V and J are TRBV20-1 and TRBJ1-6; D uncertain. Germline values: CDR1 DFQATT, CDR2 SNEGSKA (reference sequence). V lost 4 bases to trimming and J lost 6 bases, with 10 bases between them. The CDR3 runs to 13 residues. CDR3 coding DNA: TGCAGTGCTAACTACGACACTAATTCACCCCTCCACTTT. Residues: CSANYDTNSPLHF.